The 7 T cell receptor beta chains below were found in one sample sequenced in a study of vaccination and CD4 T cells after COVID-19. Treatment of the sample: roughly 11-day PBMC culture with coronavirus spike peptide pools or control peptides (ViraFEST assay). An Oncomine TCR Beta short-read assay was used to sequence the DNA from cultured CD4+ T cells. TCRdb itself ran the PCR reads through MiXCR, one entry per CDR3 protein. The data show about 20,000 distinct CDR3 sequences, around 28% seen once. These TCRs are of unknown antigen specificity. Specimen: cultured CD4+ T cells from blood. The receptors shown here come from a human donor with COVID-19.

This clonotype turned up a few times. The CDR3 DNA reads TGTGCCAGCGCCGGGACGAGAGATCAGCCCCAGCATTTT. This translates into CASAGTRDQPQHF. The chain carries TRBV6-1 and TRBJ1-5, with D possibly being TRBD1 (5 bases). The V end lost 8 bases, the J end lost 5 bases, and 13 bases lay between the germline ends. The CDR3 is 13 amino acids. Germline V CDR1 and CDR2: MNHNS, SASEGT.

CDR3 amino acids: CASSYKDPYEQYF. For the CDR3, the DNA is TGTGCCAGCAGTTACAAGGACCCCTACGAGCAGTACTTC. The chain combines TRBV6-2 or TRBV6-3 with TRBJ2-1; no definite D call. Gene TRBJ2-7 matches the end of the DNA better, so the J call may be wrong. The CDR3 length is 13 residues. Germline V gives CDR1 MNHEY, CDR2 SVGEGT.

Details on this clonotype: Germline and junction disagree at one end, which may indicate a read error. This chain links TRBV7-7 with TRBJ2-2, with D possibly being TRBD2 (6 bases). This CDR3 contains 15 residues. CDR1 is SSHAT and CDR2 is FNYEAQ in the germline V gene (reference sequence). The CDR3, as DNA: TGTGCTAGCAGCTCTGGAGGGATCGGGGTCGGGGAGCTGTTTTTT. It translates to CASSSGGIGVGELFF.

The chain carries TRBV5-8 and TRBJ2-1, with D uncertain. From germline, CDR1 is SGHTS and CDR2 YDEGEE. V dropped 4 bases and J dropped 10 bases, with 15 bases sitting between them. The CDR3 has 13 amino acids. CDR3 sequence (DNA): TGTGCCAGCAGCCCTGTAGGTGACCGCGAGCAGTTCTTC. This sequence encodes CASSPVGDREQFF.

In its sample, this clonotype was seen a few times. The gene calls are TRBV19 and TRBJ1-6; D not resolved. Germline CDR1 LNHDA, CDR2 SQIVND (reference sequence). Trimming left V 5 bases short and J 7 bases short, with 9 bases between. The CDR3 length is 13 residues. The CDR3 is CASSVQINSPLHF. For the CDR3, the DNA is TGTGCCAGTAGTGTTCAGATAAATTCACCCCTCCACTTT.

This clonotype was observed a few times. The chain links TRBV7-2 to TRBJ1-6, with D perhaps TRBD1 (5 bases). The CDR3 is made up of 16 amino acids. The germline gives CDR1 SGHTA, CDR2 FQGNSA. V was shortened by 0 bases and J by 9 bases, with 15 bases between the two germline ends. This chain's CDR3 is CASSLAGQGLGSPLHF. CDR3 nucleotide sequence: TGTGCCAGCAGCTTAGCGGGGCAGGGTCTTGGTTCACCCCTCCACTTT.

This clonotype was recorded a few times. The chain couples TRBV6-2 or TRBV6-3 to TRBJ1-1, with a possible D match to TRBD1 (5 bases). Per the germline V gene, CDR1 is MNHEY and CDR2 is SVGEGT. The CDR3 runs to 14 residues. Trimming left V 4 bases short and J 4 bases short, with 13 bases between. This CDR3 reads CASSSTVGGTEAFF. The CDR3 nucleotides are TGTGCCAGCAGTTCAACTGTGGGGGGCACTGAAGCTTTCTTT.